One and the same sample provided the 11 T cell receptor beta chains below, sequenced in a study of response to subunit inactivated influenza vaccine (dated by TCRdb to the late 2010s). The method was RT-PCR. The listed sequencing device is Illumina HiSeq 2500. TCRdb itself trimmed the public reads at Q25 with fastp, ran MiXCR and retained productive beta chains. Under each unique CDR3 protein, matching rows form one entry showing the most common genes and DNA. The sample table shows just over 300,000 distinct CDR3 sequences, and around a fifth are seen once. Jointly, the top ten make up more than 8.5% of the sample. The starting material was PBMCs from blood, obtained about 20 months after vaccination. These receptors all stem from a man aged 50-75 years who received an inactivated influenza vaccine. Donor details come from another sample of the same person, matched by shared clones.

In regard to this clonotype: The junction and the germline gene differ at one end; a read error may be behind it. The CDR3 DNA is TGCAGCCTTGATGGTTCGTACTTCTTT. Its protein is CSLDGSYFF. The rearrangement joins TRBV29-1 to TRBJ1-1, with D unclear. CDR3 length equals 9 residues. CDR1 is SQVTM and CDR2 is ANQGSEA in the germline V gene.

The V and J genes are TRBV24-1 and TRBJ2-5; the D gene is possibly TRBD1 (6 bases). Germline loops: CDR1 KGHDR, CDR2 SFDVKD. This CDR3 has 14 residues. Trimming stripped 3 bases from V and 2 bases from J, with 9 bases between. This CDR3 is CATSDDRRQETQYF. The CDR3 DNA sequence: TGTGCCACCAGTGATGACAGGAGACAAGAGACCCAGTACTTC.

This clonotype was found a few times. The CDR3 here is CASSLFSGRVGNEQFF. DNA for the CDR3: TGTGCCAGCAGCTTATTCAGCGGGAGGGTAGGGAATGAGCAGTTCTTC. The V gene is TRBV7-2, the J gene TRBJ2-1; 10 nucleotides line up with TRBD2. Trimming cost V 2 bases and J 7 bases; bases outside gene matches: 8. CDR3 length: 16 amino acids. Germline V lookup: CDR1 SGHTA, CDR2 FQGNSA. Full variable domain (remainder filled in from reference TRBV7-2 and TRBJ2-1): GAGVSQSPSNKVTEKGKDVELRCDPISGHTALYWYRQSLGQGLEFLIYFQGNSAPDKSGLPSDRFSAERTGGSVSTLTIQRTQQEDSAVYLCASSLFSGRVGNEQFFGPGTRLTVL.

The chain uses TRBV4-2 and TRBJ1-1; D is unclear. CDR1 LGHNA and CDR2 YNFKEQ come from the germline V gene. Trimming removed 4 bases at V and 8 bases at J, with 8 bases between. The CDR3 spans 11 residues. CDR3 in DNA: TGTGCCAGCAGCCGTGGGCGAGAAGCTTTCTTT. This codes for CASSRGREAFF.

The chain carries TRBV7-2 and TRBJ2-7, with 10 bases identical to TRBD2. Germline lookup yields CDR1 SGHTA and CDR2 FQGNSA. The CDR3 totals 15 residues. V was clipped by 1 base and J by 2 bases; unmatched bases: 2. In DNA form, the CDR3 reads TGTGCCAGCAGCTTAGTCGGACTAGCGGCCTACGAGCAGTACTTC. It specifies CASSLVGLAAYEQYF.

This clonotype has more than one count but fewer than ten. This chain connects TRBV7-2 to TRBJ1-1, with no clear D. The CDR3 runs 14 residues. Germline CDR1 is SGHTA and CDR2 is FQGNSA. V was trimmed by 4 bases and J by 7 bases, leaving 16 bases between them. The CDR3 DNA reads as TGTGCCAGCAGCTCCCCATACCGTCCGGATGAAGCTTTCTTT. Protein: CASSSPYRPDEAFF.

There are a few counts of this clonotype. V usage is TRBV7-6 and J usage is TRBJ1-4; D remains unclear. V was cut by 5 bases and J by 6 bases, with 16 bases left in between. The CDR3 extends over 15 amino acids. Germline CDR1 SGHVS, CDR2 FNYEAQ. CDR3: CASSEGGLGHEKLFF. For the CDR3, the DNA is TGTGCCAGCAGCGAAGGCGGGCTGGGCCATGAAAAACTGTTTTTT.

The V and J genes are TRBV30 and TRBJ1-2; D possibly corresponds to TRBD1 (5 bases). With 7 bases removed from V and 4 bases from J, the gap between germline ends came to 13 bases. CDR3 length: 12 amino acids. Looked up from germline, CDR1 is GTSNPN and CDR2 is SVGIG (reference sequence). The CDR3: CASREGIYGYTF. DNA for the CDR3: TGTGCCTCCAGGGAGGGGATCTATGGCTACACCTTC.

This clonotype came up many times. The J gene is TRBJ1-6, the V gene TRBV7-2; D gene uncertain. The CDR3 has 14 residues. The germline CDR1 and CDR2 sequences are SGHTA and FQGNSA. V shed 1 base and J shed 6 bases, with 7 bases lying between them. CDR3: CASSLGMSNSPLHF. In nucleotides, the CDR3 is TGTGCCAGCAGCTTAGGCATGTCTAATTCACCCCTCCACTTT.

The chain is built from TRBV21-1 and TRBJ2-1; the DNA was not compared with TRBD1, the D call given in the table. TRBV21-1 has pseudogene status. The CDR3 covers 15 residues. The chain's CDR3 is CASSSRPGGYNEQFF. The CDR3 nucleotides read TGTGCCAGCAGCTCACGGCCAGGGGGTTACAATGAGCAGTTCTTC.

This clonotype was seen only a few times. J is TRBJ1-4 and V is TRBV5-4; TRBD1 might be the D (6 bases). The CDR3 totals 15 residues. V lost 1 base and J 5 bases, leaving 12 bases between the germline ends. Germline values: CDR1 SGHNT, CDR2 YYREEE (reference sequence). The CDR3 sequence: CASSLTGRANEKLFF. DNA of the CDR3: TGTGCCAGCAGCTTGACAGGGAGGGCCAATGAAAAACTGTTTTTT.